This T cell receptor (beta chain) originates from a study of T-cell memory formation after mild COVID-19. This CDR3 has 15 residues. V trimming: 5 bases; J trimming: 3 bases; junction bases outside the gene matches: 8. Germline CDR1 reads SGHTA; CDR2 reads FQGNSA. This clonotype was seen a few times. Sample barcodes and UMIs were carried by the TCR alpha and TCR beta cDNA libraries that 5'RACE generated with constant-segment primers. TCRdb fed the 5' RACE reads into MiXCR, producing one record per CDR3 protein. The sample consists of around 370,000 distinct CDR3 sequences, roughly 20% of them appearing once.

The sample was PBMCs or a T cell subset sorted from them (not recorded which). This sequence originates from an adult woman who had mild COVID-19 (a few samples of this study predate the infection). Cell type and time point are not known. J is TRBJ1-2 and V is TRBV7-2, with 8 nucleotides matching TRBD1. The CDR3 sequence is CASSPQDRVDYGYTF. CDR3 nucleotides: TGTGCCAGCAGCCCCCAGGACAGGGTGGACTATGGCTACACCTTC.